Reported below is one T cell receptor beta chain. This clonotype has only a few counts. Its antigen specificity is not known. No base quality information exists; no much larger clone differs at one position. This specimen belongs to a study of response to subunit inactivated influenza vaccine (dated by TCRdb to 2017 to 2018). For the wider study: The study used deep quantitative T cell receptor repertoire profiling to track responses to a trivalent subunit inactivated influenza vaccine. The research as a whole found: It was suggested by the authors that each seasonal influenza vaccination may recruit only a limited number of new T cells.

The CDR3 covers 13 residues, taking in both the cysteine and the phenylalanine. Only the CDR3 portion is preserved as DNA: 39 bases, with reading frame beginning at the first base. The germline V gene yields SGHRS for CDR1 and YFSETQ for CDR2. At the junction V is shortened by 4 bases and J by 8 bases, with 13 bases in between. The receptor library was made with RT-PCR. The reads were generated on an Illumina HiSeq 2500. In TCRdb, the public reads were trimmed at Q25 with fastp and aligned with MiXCR, with productive beta chains retained. Entries are consolidated by CDR3 protein sequence, retaining the most common genes and DNA. The sample yields around 570,000 distinct CDR3 sequences; around 8% were counted once. The ten largest make up about an eighth of the sample.

The starting material was PBMCs from blood, obtained less than 25 months after vaccination. The V and J genes are TRBV5-1 and TRBJ2-1, with the identity of the D gene unclear. The source of this sequence is a man aged 50-75 years who received an inactivated influenza vaccine. Donor details come from another sample of the same person, matched by shared clones. At the DNA level, the sequence is TGCGCCAGCAGCCCCGGGCGATTGGATGAGCAGTTCTTC. This sequence encodes CASSPGRLDEQFF.